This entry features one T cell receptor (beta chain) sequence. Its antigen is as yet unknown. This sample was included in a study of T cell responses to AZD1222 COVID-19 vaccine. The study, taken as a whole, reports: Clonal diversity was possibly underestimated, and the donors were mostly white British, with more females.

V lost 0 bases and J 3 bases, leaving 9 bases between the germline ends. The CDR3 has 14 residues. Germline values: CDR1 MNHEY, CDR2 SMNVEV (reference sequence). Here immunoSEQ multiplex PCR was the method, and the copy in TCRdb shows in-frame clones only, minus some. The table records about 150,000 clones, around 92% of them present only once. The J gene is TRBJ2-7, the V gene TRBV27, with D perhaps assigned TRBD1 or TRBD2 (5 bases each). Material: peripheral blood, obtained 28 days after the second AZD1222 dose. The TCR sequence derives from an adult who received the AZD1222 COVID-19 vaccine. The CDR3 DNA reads TGTGCCAGCAGTTTATCGGGACCCTTCTACGAGCAGTACTTC. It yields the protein CASSLSGPFYEQYF.